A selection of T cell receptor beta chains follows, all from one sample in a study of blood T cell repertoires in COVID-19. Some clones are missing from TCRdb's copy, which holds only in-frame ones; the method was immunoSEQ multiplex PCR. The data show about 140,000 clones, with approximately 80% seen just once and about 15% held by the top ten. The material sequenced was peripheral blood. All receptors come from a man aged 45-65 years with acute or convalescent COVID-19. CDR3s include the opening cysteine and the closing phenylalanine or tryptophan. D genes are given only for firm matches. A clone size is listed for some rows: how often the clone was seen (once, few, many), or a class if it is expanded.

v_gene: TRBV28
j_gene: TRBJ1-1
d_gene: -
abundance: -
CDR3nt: TGTGCCAGCAGTTTTAGTTCCCGGGGCACTGAAGCTTTCTTT
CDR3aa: CASSFSSRGTEAFF

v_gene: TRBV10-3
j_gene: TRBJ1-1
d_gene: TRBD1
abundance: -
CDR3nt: TGTGCCATCAGTGAGACAGGGGGGAACACTGAAGCTTTCTTT
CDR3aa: CAISETGGNTEAFF

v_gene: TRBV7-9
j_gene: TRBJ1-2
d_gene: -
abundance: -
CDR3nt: TGTGCCAGCAGTAGGTCTCAGGGAGGTGGCTACACCTTC
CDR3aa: CASSRSQGGGYTF

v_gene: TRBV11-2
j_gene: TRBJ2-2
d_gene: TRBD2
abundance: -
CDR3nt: TGTGCCAGCAGCTTACGTCCTAGCGGGGGGGCCGGCACCGGGGAGCTGTTTTTT
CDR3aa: CASSLRPSGGAGTGELFF

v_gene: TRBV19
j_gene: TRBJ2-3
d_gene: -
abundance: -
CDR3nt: TGTGCCAGTAGTTCCCAGAGCGCAGATACGCAGTATTTT
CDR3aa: CASSSQSADTQYF

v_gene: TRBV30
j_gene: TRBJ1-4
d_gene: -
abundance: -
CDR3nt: TGTGCCTGGAGCCGGAGGGCAACTAATGAAAAACTGTTTTTT
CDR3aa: CAWSRRATNEKLFF

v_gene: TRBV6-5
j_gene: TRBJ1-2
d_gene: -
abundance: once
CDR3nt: TGTGCCAGCAGCGGCCCCCAGGGCGAACACTATGGCTACACCTTC
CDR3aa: CASSGPQGEHYGYTF

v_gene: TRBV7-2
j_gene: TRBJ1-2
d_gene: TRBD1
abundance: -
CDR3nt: TGTGCCAGCAGCTTAGGACAGGGGGGGAGCTATGGCTACACCTTC
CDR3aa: CASSLGQGGSYGYTF

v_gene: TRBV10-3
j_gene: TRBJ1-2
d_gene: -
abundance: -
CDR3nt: TGTGCCATCAGTGGGGGGCTCCGAGAATCCTATGGCTACACCTTC
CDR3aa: CAISGGLRESYGYTF

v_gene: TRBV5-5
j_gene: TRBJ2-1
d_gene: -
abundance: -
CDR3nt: TGTGCCACCTCATCGGGGGGCCTCGGCAATGAGCAGTTCTTC
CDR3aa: CATSSGGLGNEQFF

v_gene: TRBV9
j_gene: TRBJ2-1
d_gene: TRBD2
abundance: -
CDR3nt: TGTGCCAGCAGCGGGACTAGCGGGGGGAATGAGCAGTTCTTC
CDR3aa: CASSGTSGGNEQFF

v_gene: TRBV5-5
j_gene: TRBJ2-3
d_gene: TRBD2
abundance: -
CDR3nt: TGTGCCAGCAGCTTGTTTGGCGGGGGGGCTCGAGATACGCAGTATTTT
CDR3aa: CASSLFGGGARDTQYF

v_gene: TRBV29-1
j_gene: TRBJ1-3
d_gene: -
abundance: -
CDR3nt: TGCAGCGTAGCGACTGGAAACACCATATATTTT
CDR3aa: CSVATGNTIYF

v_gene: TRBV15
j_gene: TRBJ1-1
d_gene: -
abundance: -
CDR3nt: TGTGCCACCAGCAGAGATCGGGGGGGTTACACTGAAGCTTTCTTT
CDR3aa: CATSRDRGGYTEAFF

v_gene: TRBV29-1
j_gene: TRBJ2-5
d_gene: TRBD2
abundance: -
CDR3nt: TGCAGCGGTCTAGGGGCGGGGGAGGTAGAGACCCAGTACTTC
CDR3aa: CSGLGAGEVETQYF

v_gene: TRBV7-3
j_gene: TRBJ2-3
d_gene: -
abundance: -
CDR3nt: TGTGCCAGCAGCTTAACGGCAGTTACAGATACGCAGTATTTT
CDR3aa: CASSLTAVTDTQYF

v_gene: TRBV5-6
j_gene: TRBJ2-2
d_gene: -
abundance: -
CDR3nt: TGTGCCAGCAGGAGAGGGATTGACACCGGGGAGCTGTTTTTT
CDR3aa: CASRRGIDTGELFF

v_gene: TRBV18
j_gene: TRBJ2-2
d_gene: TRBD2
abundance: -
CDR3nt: TGTGCCAGCTCTCAGAGGACTAGCATGGGAACCGGGGAGCTGTTTTTT
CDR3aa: CASSQRTSMGTGELFF

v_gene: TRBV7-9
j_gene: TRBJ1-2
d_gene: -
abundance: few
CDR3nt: TGTGCCAGCAGCTTAGGGCCCCTAGTAGGGGTTGGCTATGGCTACACCTTC
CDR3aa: CASSLGPLVGVGYGYTF

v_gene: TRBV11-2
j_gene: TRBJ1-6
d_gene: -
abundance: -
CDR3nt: TGTGCCAGCAGCTTAGTCAGTTGGAATTCACCCCTCCACTTT
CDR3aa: CASSLVSWNSPLHF

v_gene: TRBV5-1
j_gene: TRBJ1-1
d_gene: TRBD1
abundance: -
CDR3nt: TGCGCCAGCAGCCGCGACAGGGGGGACACTGAAGCTTTCTTT
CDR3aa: CASSRDRGDTEAFF

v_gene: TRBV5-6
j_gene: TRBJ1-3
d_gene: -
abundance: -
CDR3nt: TGTGCCAGCAGCTACCGACAGGACCCCTCTGGAAACACCATATATTTT
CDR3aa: CASSYRQDPSGNTIYF

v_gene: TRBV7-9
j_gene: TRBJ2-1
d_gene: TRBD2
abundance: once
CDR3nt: TGTGCCAGCAGCCCCGGGGGGTTTTCCTACAATGAGCAGTTCTTC
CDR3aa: CASSPGGFSYNEQFF

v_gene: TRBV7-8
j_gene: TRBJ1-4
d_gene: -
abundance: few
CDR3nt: TGTGCCAGCAGCTTAGGCGGGGGGGAGGAAAAACTGTTTTTT
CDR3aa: CASSLGGGEEKLFF

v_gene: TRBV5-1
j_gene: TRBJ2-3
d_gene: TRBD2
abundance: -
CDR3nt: TGCGCCAGCAGCTTGCCGGGACTAGCGGGGCCAGATACGCAGTATTTT
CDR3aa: CASSLPGLAGPDTQYF

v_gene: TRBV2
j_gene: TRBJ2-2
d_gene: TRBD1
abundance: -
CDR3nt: TGTGCCAGCATCAGGGGGAAAAACACCGGGGAGCTGTTTTTT
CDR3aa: CASIRGKNTGELFF

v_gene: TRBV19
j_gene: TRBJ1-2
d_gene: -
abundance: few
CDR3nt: TGTGCCAGTACTACTTCGGGTCGGGGGGGAGACTATGGCTACACCTTC
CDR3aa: CASTTSGRGGDYGYTF

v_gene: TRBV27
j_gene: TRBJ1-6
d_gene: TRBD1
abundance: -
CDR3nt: TGTGCCAGCAGTTTATATGGGCAGGGGGCTGGTAATTCACCCCTCCACTTT
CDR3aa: CASSLYGQGAGNSPLHF

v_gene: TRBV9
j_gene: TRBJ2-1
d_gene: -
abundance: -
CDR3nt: TGTGCCAGCAGCGTAGATCGCGGAAACTACAATGAGCAGTTCTTC
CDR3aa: CASSVDRGNYNEQFF

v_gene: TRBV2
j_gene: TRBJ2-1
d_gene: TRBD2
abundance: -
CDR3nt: TGTGCCAGCAGTGCTAGCGGGGCCCTGGACAATGAGCAGTTCTTC
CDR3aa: CASSASGALDNEQFF

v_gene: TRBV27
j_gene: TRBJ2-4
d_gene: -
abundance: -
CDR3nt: TGTGCCAGCAGGTCAGGGGCGTTGGACATTCAGTACTTC
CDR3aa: CASRSGALDIQYF

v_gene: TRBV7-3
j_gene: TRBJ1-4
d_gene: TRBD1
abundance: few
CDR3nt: TGTGCCAGCAGCCCAGGGGGCGCTTCTAATGAAAAACTGTTTTTT
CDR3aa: CASSPGGASNEKLFF

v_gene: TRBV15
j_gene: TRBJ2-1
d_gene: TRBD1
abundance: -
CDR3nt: TGTGCCACCAGCAGTTTCAGGGGACAGGGAGGGTTCAATGAGCAGTTCTTC
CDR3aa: CATSSFRGQGGFNEQFF

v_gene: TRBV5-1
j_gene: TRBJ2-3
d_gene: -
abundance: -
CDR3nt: TGCGCCAGCAGCTATGGACAGACAGATACGCAGTATTTT
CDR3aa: CASSYGQTDTQYF

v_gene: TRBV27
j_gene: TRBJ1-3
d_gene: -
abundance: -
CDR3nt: TGTGCCAGCAGTATCCTAGGGGTCTTTGGAAACACCATATATTTT
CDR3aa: CASSILGVFGNTIYF

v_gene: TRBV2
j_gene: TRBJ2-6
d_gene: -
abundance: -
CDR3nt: TGTGCCAGCAGTGAGAGGGCTGGGGCCAACGTCCTGACTTTC
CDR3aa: CASSERAGANVLTF

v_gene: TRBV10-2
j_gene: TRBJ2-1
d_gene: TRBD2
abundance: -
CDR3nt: TGCGCCAGCAGTGAGATGGGGCGGGGGGAGCAGTTCTTC
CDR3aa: CASSEMGRGEQFF

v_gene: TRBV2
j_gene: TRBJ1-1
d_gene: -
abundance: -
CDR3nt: TGTGCCAGCAGTCGAAGGGAAGCGGCGAACACTGAAGCTTTCTTT
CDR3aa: CASSRREAANTEAFF

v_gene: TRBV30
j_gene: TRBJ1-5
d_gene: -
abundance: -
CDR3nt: TGTGCCTGGAGCCCACAGGGATCCTATAGCAATCAGCCCCAGCATTTT
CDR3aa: CAWSPQGSYSNQPQHF

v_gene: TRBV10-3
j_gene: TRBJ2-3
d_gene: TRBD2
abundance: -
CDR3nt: TGTGCCATCAGTGAAAGAAGCGGGGGGATAGATACGCAGTATTTT
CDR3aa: CAISERSGGIDTQYF

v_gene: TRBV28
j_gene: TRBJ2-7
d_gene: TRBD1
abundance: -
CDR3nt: TGTGCCAGCCCACCAGGACAGGTTATACACGAGCAGTACTTC
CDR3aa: CASPPGQVIHEQYF

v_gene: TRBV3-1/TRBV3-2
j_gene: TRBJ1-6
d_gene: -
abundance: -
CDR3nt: TGTGCCAGCAGCCAACAGGTGGTTGGTAATTCACCCCTCCACTTT
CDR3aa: CASSQQVVGNSPLHF

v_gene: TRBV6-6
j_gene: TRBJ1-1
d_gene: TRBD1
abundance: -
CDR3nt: TGTGCCAGCGGCCGGACAGGTGGGGCGAGCACTGAAGCTTTCTTT
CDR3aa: CASGRTGGASTEAFF

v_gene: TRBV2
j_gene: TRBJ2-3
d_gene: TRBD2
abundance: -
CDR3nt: TGTGCCAGCAGTAGCGGGGGAACGCAGTATTTT
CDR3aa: CASSSGGTQYF

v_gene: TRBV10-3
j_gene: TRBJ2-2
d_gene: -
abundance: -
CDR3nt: TGTGCCATCAGCAACCCGCAGGGTTCCACCGGGGAGCTGTTTTTT
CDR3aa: CAISNPQGSTGELFF

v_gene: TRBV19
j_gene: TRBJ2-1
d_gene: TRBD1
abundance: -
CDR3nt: TGTGCCAGTAGTATAGAGGCAGGGGGCAACTACAATGAGCAGTTCTTC
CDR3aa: CASSIEAGGNYNEQFF

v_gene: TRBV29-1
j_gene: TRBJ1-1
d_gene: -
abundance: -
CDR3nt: TGCAGCGTTGCGGGGGGGGAATTTGTCACTGAAGCTTTCTTT
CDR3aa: CSVAGGEFVTEAFF

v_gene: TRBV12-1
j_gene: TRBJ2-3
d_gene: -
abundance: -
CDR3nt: TGTGCCAGCAGCTTTGCACCTAGCGGGGGGCCTGTCACAGATACGCAGTATTTT
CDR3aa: CASSFAPSGGPVTDTQYF

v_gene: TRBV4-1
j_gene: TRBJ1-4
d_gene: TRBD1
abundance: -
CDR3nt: TGCGCCAGCAGCCAAGATCGAGGATCAGGGGGGAATGAAAAACTGTTTTTT
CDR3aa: CASSQDRGSGGNEKLFF

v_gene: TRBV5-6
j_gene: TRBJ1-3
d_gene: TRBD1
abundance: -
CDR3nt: TGTGCCAGCAGCTTGGGACCGACAGGGAAAGGAAACACCATATATTTT
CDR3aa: CASSLGPTGKGNTIYF